This T cell receptor (beta chain) is from a study of breast tumors, draining lymph nodes, adjacent tissues. Study-level findings and limits: Tumor T cell lymph node origin was a supported hypothesis, not proven. Tumor TCR diversity was below lymph nodes but above nontumor tissue. Compared with basal-like, luminal-like tumors shared significantly more repertoire with nontumor tissue. Most tumor T cells seemingly derive from lymph node, then expand in tumor.

This clonotype has a handful of counts. The antigen remains undetermined. A much larger clonotype is one base distant, so this may be a read error. TCRdb re-called the multiplex PCR reads through MiXCR, storing one row per CDR3 protein. The data show tens of thousands of distinct CDR3 sequences, over 25% seen once. The CDR3 spans 14 residues. Trimming took 7 bases from V and 5 from J, leaving 15 bases between them. CDR1 MNHEY and CDR2 SVGEGT come from the germline V gene. Breast cancer patients provided tissue from their axillary draining lymph nodes. The sequenced material came from axillary lymph node tissue. This TCR was sampled from a female donor with breast cancer. Some clones in this sample may be carry-over from other donors' samples. The chain carries TRBV6-2 or TRBV6-3 and TRBJ2-1; D perhaps matches TRBD2 (5 bases). The CDR3 region has the DNA TGTGCCAGCACCTTGCCTCAAGCGGACAATGAGCAGTTCTTC. This sequence encodes CASTLPQADNEQFF.